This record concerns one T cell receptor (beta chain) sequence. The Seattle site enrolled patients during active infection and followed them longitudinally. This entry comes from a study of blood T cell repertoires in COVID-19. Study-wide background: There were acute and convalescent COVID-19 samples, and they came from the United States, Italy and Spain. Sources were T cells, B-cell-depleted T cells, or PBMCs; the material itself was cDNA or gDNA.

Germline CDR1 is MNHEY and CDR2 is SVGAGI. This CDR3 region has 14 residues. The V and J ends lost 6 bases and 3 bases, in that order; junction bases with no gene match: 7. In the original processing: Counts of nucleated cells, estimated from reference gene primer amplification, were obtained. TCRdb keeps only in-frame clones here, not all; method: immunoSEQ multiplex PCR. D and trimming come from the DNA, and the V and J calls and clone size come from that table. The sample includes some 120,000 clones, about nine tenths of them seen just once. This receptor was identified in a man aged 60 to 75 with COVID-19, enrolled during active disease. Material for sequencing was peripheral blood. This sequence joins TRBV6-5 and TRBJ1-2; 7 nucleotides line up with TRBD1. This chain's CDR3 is CASSRGGADYGYTF. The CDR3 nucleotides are TGTGCCAGCAGCAGAGGGGGCGCAGACTATGGCTACACCTTC.